The clone carrying this T cell receptor (beta chain) was detected only once. What it binds is unknown. Autoimmune disease history or systemic immunosuppression led to patients being barred. The investigators sampled blood at baseline, at cycle 4 day 1, and at cycle 7 day 1. This CDR3 is 15 amino acids long. The V gene's germline CDR1 is MNHNY and CDR2 SVGAGI (reference sequence). Trimming left V 5 bases short and J 4 bases short, with 18 bases between. Libraries were prepared by immunoSEQ multiplex PCR; TCRdb keeps only in-frame clonotypes and omits some of them. The sample records over 50,000 clones, 70% to 90% being singletons. This record belongs to a study of OX40 agonist ivuxolimab in advanced cancers. Study-level results: Which antigen the expanded peripheral T cells recognized is unknown. The 0.1-3.0 mg/kg partial responders had among the lowest clonal expansion.

The sequence derives from an adult with an advanced solid tumor such as melanoma, head and neck, liver or kidney cancer. Sequencing used CD4+ or CD8+ T cells sorted from blood, obtained in a trial of the OX40 agonist ivuxolimab. This sequence joins TRBV6-6 and TRBJ2-7, with D possibly matching TRBD1 (6 bases). Here the CDR3 reads CASSPYRVSRYEQYF. CDR3 coding DNA: TGTGCCAGCAGTCCTTACAGGGTTAGTCGGTACGAGCAGTACTTC.